These 12 T cell receptor beta chains share one sample of origin, sequenced in a study of T cell changes during pregnancy in multiple sclerosis. Generated by immunoSEQ multiplex PCR, the TCRdb table keeps only in-frame clones and is missing some. The sample has 20,000 or so clones, approximately 90% seen once; the top ten hold about 5.9%. Source: CD8+ T cells from peripheral blood mononuclear cells, taken in the third trimester of pregnancy. All receptors come from a female donor in good health, enrolled as a control in a pregnancy study.

In its sample, this clone was seen a few times. This sequence joins TRBV6-4 and TRBJ2-3; no clear D. V dropped 3 bases and J dropped 3 bases, with 7 bases sitting between them. Germline V CDR1 and CDR2: MRHNA, SNTAGT. The CDR3 consists of 13 residues. CDR3 sequence reads: CASSDTVTDTQYF. In DNA, the CDR3 is TGTGCCAGCAGTGATACGGTTACAGATACGCAGTATTTT.

The V and J genes are TRBV7-9 and TRBJ2-7; a weak D match, TRBD2 (7 bases). Germline lookup yields CDR1 SEHNR and CDR2 FQNEAQ (reference sequence). Trimming took off 10 bases at V and 3 bases at J, with 16 bases between the two ends. The CDR3 runs to 13 residues. CDR3 region: CAIEGGERYEQYF. The CDR3 coding sequence is TGTGCCATCGAGGGGGGGGAACGCTACGAGCAGTACTTC.

The CDR3: CASSLQTANEQFF. DNA of the CDR3: TGTGCCAGCAGCTTACAGACAGCGAATGAGCAGTTCTTC. This sequence joins TRBV7-3 and TRBJ2-1; D might be TRBD1 (5 bases). This CDR3 has 13 amino acids. Trimming left V 2 bases short and J 7 bases short, with 9 bases between. Germline values: CDR1 SGHTA, CDR2 FQGTGA.

The chain is built from TRBV12-5 and TRBJ1-3; tentative D call: TRBD1 (5 bases). This CDR3 contains 14 residues. CDR1 is LGHNT, CDR2 FRNRAP, per germline. The germline V and J ends were trimmed by 1 base and 3 bases, with 7 bases remaining between them. CDR3 residues: CASGLGGVGNTIYF. CDR3 in DNA: TGTGCTAGTGGTTTGGGGGGGGTTGGAAACACCATATATTTT.

V and J are TRBV5-1 and TRBJ2-1, with 8 nucleotides matching TRBD1. The CDR3 totals 16 residues. CDR1 SGHRS and CDR2 YFSETQ come from the germline V gene. With V trimmed by 0 bases and J by 4 bases, 6 bases remained unmatched. The CDR3 DNA sequence: TGCGCCAGCAGCTTGGAAGACAGGGGAATGTACAATGAGCAGTTCTTC. Encoded protein: CASSLEDRGMYNEQFF.

This clone showed up just once. The V gene is TRBV7-8, the J gene TRBJ2-7; TRBD1 is a possible D gene (6 bases). V lost 5 bases and J 1 base, leaving 15 bases between the germline ends. CDR3 length: 15 amino acids. Per the germline V gene, CDR1 is SGHVS and CDR2 is FQNEAQ. The CDR3 loop reads CASSRNEGTSYEQYF. The CDR3 DNA reads TGTGCCAGCAGCAGAAACGAGGGGACATCCTACGAGCAGTACTTC.

The V and J genes are TRBV27 and TRBJ1-2; D is uncertain. V shed 6 bases and J shed 6 bases, with 11 bases lying between them. The germline V gene encodes CDR1 MNHEY and CDR2 SMNVEV (reference sequence). CDR3 size: 12 residues. The CDR3 DNA reads TGTGCCAGCAGACCCTCCGGGGATGGCTACACCTTC. This translates into CASRPSGDGYTF.

The genes are TRBV28 and TRBJ2-5, with 7 bases identical to TRBD1. The germline CDR1 and CDR2 sequences are MDHEN and SYDVKM. This CDR3 comprises 15 residues. Losses at the gene ends were 6 bases for V and 3 bases for J; bases not matched to a gene: 10. The CDR3 here is CASSPTLQGKETQYF. CDR3 DNA: TGTGCCAGCAGCCCAACATTACAGGGGAAAGAGACCCAGTACTTC.

A few counts support this clone. The J gene is TRBJ1-2, the V gene TRBV5-5; possibly TRBD1 for D (6 bases). The CDR3 runs 12 residues. With 4 bases removed from V and 2 bases from J, the gap between germline ends came to 6 bases. Germline V gene lookup returns CDR1 SGHKS and CDR2 YYEKEE (reference sequence). As DNA, the CDR3 is TGTGCCAGCAGCACAGGGAACTATGGCTACACCTTC. It encodes CASSTGNYGYTF.

The chain couples TRBV4-3 to TRBJ2-1; 11 nucleotides agree with TRBD2. The length of the CDR3 is 15 residues. Per germline, CDR1 LGHNA and CDR2 YSLEER. V was clipped by 2 bases and J by 9 bases; unmatched bases: 6. The CDR3 DNA is TGCGCCAGCAGCCAATTTAGCGGGGGGGATGGTGAGCAGTTCTTC. It specifies CASSQFSGGDGEQFF.

This chain connects TRBV7-3 to TRBJ2-1; 11 bases align to TRBD2. Germline CDR1 reads SGHTA; CDR2 reads FQGTGA. The CDR3 has 15 residues. V trimming: 4 bases; J trimming: 4 bases; junction bases outside the gene matches: 3. CDR3 region: CASSSTSGGYNEQFF. DNA of the CDR3: TGTGCCAGCAGCTCTACTAGCGGGGGTTACAATGAGCAGTTCTTC.

The V call is TRBV6-6, the J call TRBJ2-3; 8 bases line up with TRBD2. The V segment lost 5 bases and the J segment 0 bases; nucleotides outside the gene matches: 7. Germline CDR1 reads MNHNY; CDR2 reads SVGAGI (reference sequence). CDR3 length equals 16 residues. CDR3 protein: CASSRPGGESTDTQYF. The CDR3 DNA reads TGTGCCAGCAGTCGTCCGGGGGGGGAGAGCACAGATACGCAGTATTTT.